This T cell receptor (beta chain) was captured by sequencing in a study of tumor and adjacent non-tumor tissue in lung cancer. TCRbeta libraries were built with three rounds of nested PCR, modified from ARM-PCR. TCRdb re-called the multiplex PCR reads through MiXCR, storing one row per CDR3 protein. This table holds fewer than 100,000 distinct CDR3 sequences, under 80% found once. Per germline, CDR1 LGHNA and CDR2 YNFKEQ. The CDR3 totals 15 residues. On this clonotype: Since no conserved phenylalanine or tryptophan closes the CDR3, a read error is the likely cause.

No cell sorting was done before RNA was extracted from the tissue. The normal lung tissue was taken more than 3 cm from the tumor edge. V is TRBV4-2 and J is TRBJ2-2; 7 nucleotides match TRBD2. Input material: distant non-tumor lung tissue. This receptor was obtained from a woman aged 45-60 years with non-small cell lung cancer. CDR3: CASAPGLPNTGELFV. The CDR3 DNA sequence: TGTGCTAGCGCTCCGGGACTACCGAACACCGGGGAGCTGTTTGTT.